A single sample is the source of the 14 T cell receptor beta chains below, sequenced in a study of low-dose radiotherapy and immunotherapy resistance in tumors. The time point is: after trial treatment. Documented treatment: LDRT plus nivolumab, ipilimumab, low-dose cyclophosphamide and aspirin (RACIN trial). Alpha and beta chains were covered, as first-strand cDNA relied on TRAV- and TRBV-specific primers. With a constant-region primer and a V-primer adapter, TCRs were subjected to approximately 20 PCR cycles of amplification. Each CDR3 protein gets one entry after TCRdb re-called the reads with MiXCR. This table holds about 39,000 distinct CDR3 sequences, less than 25% found once. The sample here was PBMCs, taken after low-dose radiotherapy plus immunotherapy. The receptors derive from a female donor with ovarian cancer.

The sample holds many counts of this clonotype. The chain recombines TRBV18 with TRBJ2-1; the match to TRBD2 covers 14 bases. The CDR3 is 18 amino acids. Germline assignment: CDR1 KGHSH and CDR2 LQKENI. V shed 3 bases, J shed 1 base, and the junction held 5 bases outside the gene matches. In DNA, the CDR3 is TGTGCCAGCTCACCGACTAGCGGGGGGGCTAGGTCCTACAATGAGCAGTTCTTC. Translation: CASSPTSGGARSYNEQFF. The full variable domain, in which reference TRBV18 and TRBJ2-1 provide the parts outside the CDR3, is NAGVMQNPRHLVRRRGQEARLRCSPMKGHSHVYWYRQLPEEGLKFMVYLQKENIIDESGMPKERFSAEFPKEGPSILRIQQVVRGDSAAYFCASSPTSGGARSYNEQFFGPGTRLTVL.

This clonotype was found once. V usage is TRBV4-1 and J usage is TRBJ2-1, with D unresolved. CDR3 size: 16 residues. V was cut by 2 bases and J by 4 bases, with 15 bases left in between. Germline V lookup: CDR1 MGHRA, CDR2 YSYEKL. CDR3 protein: CASSQTPGPFYNEQFF. For the CDR3, the DNA is TGCGCCAGCAGCCAAACTCCCGGACCCTTTTACAATGAGCAGTTCTTC.

This clonotype appeared many times. The V and J genes are TRBV20-1 and TRBJ2-1; 8 bases agree with TRBD2. Per the germline V gene, CDR1 is DFQATT and CDR2 is SNEGSKA (reference sequence). The CDR3 consists of 18 residues. V gave up 6 bases and J gave up 5 bases; unmatched junction bases: 21. CDR3: CSAVLPRAGALFNNEQFF. DNA of the CDR3: TGCAGTGCCGTTCTCCCGAGAGCGGGAGCACTTTTCAACAATGAGCAGTTCTTC.

This clonotype was seen at least ten times. The V gene is TRBV6-6, the J gene TRBJ2-7; D is undetermined. V was clipped by 0 bases and J by 1 base, with 13 bases between them. The CDR3 is made up of 16 amino acids. Germline loops: CDR1 MNHNY, CDR2 SVGAGI (reference sequence). This CDR3 is CASSYSIGWLSYEQYF. CDR3 coding DNA: TGTGCCAGCAGTTACTCGATTGGGTGGCTTTCCTACGAGCAGTACTTC.

This clonotype has ten or more counts. The chain combines TRBV5-6 with TRBJ1-4; 10 positions match TRBD1. Germline lookup yields CDR1 SGHDT and CDR2 YYEEEE. V lost 0 bases to trimming and J lost 8 bases; unmatched junction nucleotides: 13. The length of the CDR3 is 18 residues. In DNA form, the CDR3 reads TGTGCCAGCAGCTTGGTGCCCCACCGGACAGGGGGGAGGGAAAAACTGTTTTTT. Protein sequence: CASSLVPHRTGGREKLFF. Looking up the rest from reference TRBV5-6 and TRBJ1-4 gives the full variable domain: DAGVTQSPTHLIKTRGQQVTLRCSPKSGHDTVSWYQQALGQGPQFIFQYYEEEERQRGNFPDRFSGHQFPNYSSELNVNALLLGDSALYLCASSLVPHRTGGREKLFFGSGTQLSVL.

A note on this clonotype: A far bigger clonotype differs at one base, so this is likely a read error. The J gene is TRBJ2-1, the V gene TRBV10-3; unclear D gene. The CDR3 sequence is 11 residues long. V gave up 3 bases and J gave up 10 bases, with 7 bases separating them. Germline CDR1 ENHRY, CDR2 SYGVKD. CDR3 residues: CAISDSYEQFF. As DNA, the CDR3 is TGTGCCATCAGTGACAGCTACGAGCAGTTCTTC.

This clonotype was found many times. This chain uses TRBV5-1 with TRBJ1-2, with 7 bases fitting TRBD1. The CDR3 runs to 13 residues. V shed 4 bases, J shed 5 bases, and the junction held 5 bases outside the gene matches. From germline, CDR1 is SGHRS and CDR2 YFSETQ. The CDR3 bases are TGCGCCAGCAGCCCGGGACAGACATATGGCTACACCTTC. As protein: CASSPGQTYGYTF.

In its sample, this clonotype was seen many times. The chain is built from TRBV19 and TRBJ2-5; the D call may be TRBD1 or TRBD2 (5 bases each). There are 13 residues in the CDR3. CDR1 is LNHDA and CDR2 is SQIVND in the germline V gene (reference sequence). Trimming took 6 bases from V and 4 from J, leaving 12 bases between them. The CDR3 region has the DNA TGTGCCAGTAGCGACAGCGGACCAGAGACCCAGTACTTC. Translated: CASSDSGPETQYF.

This clonotype was counted many times. This rearrangement joins TRBV18 to TRBJ1-2; a weak D match, TRBD1 (5 bases). V was cut by 8 bases and J by 0 bases, with 16 bases left in between. Per germline, CDR1 KGHSH and CDR2 LQKENI. The CDR3 spans 15 residues. CDR3 sequence (DNA): TGTGCCAGCCCCCGGGAGGGACTTCCTAACTATGGCTACACCTTC. Its translation: CASPREGLPNYGYTF.

The gene calls are TRBV4-1 and TRBJ2-1; TRBD2 matches at 10 bases. The CDR3 totals 15 residues. The V gene's germline CDR1 is MGHRA and CDR2 YSYEKL. Germline trimming cut 1 base from V and 6 bases from J; bases unmatched to any gene: 3. In nucleotides, the CDR3 is TGCGCCAGCAGCCAAGTTGCTAGCGGGGGCAATGAGCAGTTCTTC. It translates to CASSQVASGGNEQFF.

This clonotype has ten or more counts. The V gene is TRBV28, the J gene TRBJ2-7, with a weak D call TRBD2 (6 bases). Germline V gene sequence: CDR1 MDHEN, CDR2 SYDVKM. This CDR3 has 14 amino acids. Trimming removed 4 bases from V and 3 bases from J, with 13 bases in between. The CDR3 DNA is TGTGCCAGCAGTTCAATTGGGGGGTTCTACGAGCAGTACTTC. The encoded protein is CASSSIGGFYEQYF. Filled out from reference TRBV28 and TRBJ2-7, the complete variable domain reads DVKVTQSSRYLVKRTGEKVFLECVQDMDHENMFWYRQDPGLGLRLIYFSYDVKMKEKGDIPEGYSVSREKKERFSLILESASTNQTSMYLCASSSIGGFYEQYFGPGTRLTVT.

This clonotype occurred many times. The CDR3 coding sequence is TGCAGCGTTGAAGGTGGGACAGGGGGCTATGGCTACACCTTC. Protein sequence: CSVEGGTGGYGYTF. This chain connects TRBV29-1 to TRBJ1-2; the match to TRBD1 covers 11 bases. The CDR3 is made up of 14 amino acids. Germline V gene sequence: CDR1 SQVTM, CDR2 ANQGSEA. Unmatched junction bases numbered 2, after V lost 1 base and J lost 4 bases.

This clonotype was picked up many times. The chain combines TRBV20-1 with TRBJ1-4; D call uncertain. Germline CDR1 reads DFQATT; CDR2 reads SNEGSKA (reference sequence). V was cut by 0 bases and J by 10 bases, with 15 bases left in between. The CDR3 is made up of 14 amino acids. CDR3 in amino acids: CSARDRFREAKLFF. For the CDR3, the DNA is TGCAGTGCTAGAGATCGGTTTAGGGAAGCAAAACTGTTTTTT.

Only a few counts were recorded for this clonotype. J is TRBJ1-2 and V is TRBV28; D is possibly TRBD1 (5 bases). Looked up from germline, CDR1 is MDHEN and CDR2 is SYDVKM. The CDR3 length is 14 residues. Trimming shortened V by 8 bases and J by 5 bases, and 18 bases separated the two germline ends. The CDR3 DNA reads TGTGCCAGCCTCCGGGTCCAGGGACTTTATGGCTACACCTTC. Amino acid sequence: CASLRVQGLYGYTF.